These T cell receptor beta chains were read from a single sample in a study of CXCR3-negative and CXCR3-positive naive CD8 T cells. Reprocessing the 5' RACE reads, TCRdb reports a single entry for every CDR3 protein and omits DNA. The sample holds about 3,100 distinct CDR3 sequences. Sequencing input: naive CXCR3+ CD8+ T cells from blood. The receptors were gathered from a human donor in good health. Some clones in this sample may be carry-over from other donors' samples. Each CDR3 is given with its conserved first and last residue. The order of the fields is J gene, CDR3 length, clone size, V gene, CDR3 protein. Some rows have no size entry. The others give once, few or many, or a class for an expanded clone.

TRBJ1-1	13	.	TRBV9	CASSVGMGFEAFF
TRBJ2-2	13	.	TRBV29-1	CSVEGPGPGELFF
TRBJ2-1	16	medium-sized	TRBV6-6	CASSYDPGVSYNEQFF
TRBJ1-5	14	medium-sized	TRBV29-1	CSGQGASCNQPQHF
TRBJ2-1	16	.	TRBV5-6	CASSLDIYTATNEQFF
TRBJ2-3	14	.	TRBV12-3/TRBV12-4	CASFGISPPDTQYF
TRBJ1-3	15	medium-sized	TRBV3-1	CASSQDRTTGNTIYF
TRBJ1-1	16	medium-sized	TRBV20-1	CSAQRDVRGGWTEAFF
TRBJ2-1	14	.	TRBV20-1	CSASSSGFVNEQFF
TRBJ1-2	15	medium-sized	TRBV20-1	CSASGVDRELYGYTF
TRBJ2-1	15	medium-sized	TRBV3-1	CASSQDGGPDNEQFF
TRBJ2-1	14	.	TRBV29-1	CSVPDRFLYNEQFF
TRBJ2-1	15	medium-sized	TRBV2	CASSERTTLRDEQFF